The 9 T cell receptor beta chains listed next were all sequenced from one sample in a study of molecular identifiers for immune sequencing clone quantification. TCRdb processed the PCR reads anew with MiXCR; each CDR3 protein has one entry. The sample shows about 320,000 distinct CDR3 sequences, roughly 23% of them seen only once. Sequenced: naive CD8+ T cells from blood, with Jurkat cell RNA spiked in. Subset noted: FACS-sorted CD8+CD4-CCR7+CD45RA+ naive T cells. The receptors come from a human donor in good health. Some libraries in this study had Jurkat cell RNA spiked in.

Notes on this clonotype: A much larger clonotype is one base distant, so this may be a read error. Because the CDR3's place on the DNA is in doubt, the DNA is left out and the CDR3 is given as listed by TCRdb. The CDR3 is CASSQDWFGPGTEASF. This sequence joins TRBV4-3 and TRBJ1-1; no DNA check was done on the table's D call, TRBD1. Per germline, CDR1 LGHNA and CDR2 YSLEER. Including both end residues, the CDR3 is 16 amino acids long.

This rearrangement joins TRBV4-3 to TRBJ2-7, with D perhaps matching TRBD1 (7 bases). In germline, CDR1 is LGHNA, CDR2 YSLEER. The V end was cut by 2 bases, the J end by 2 bases, with 13 bases between. The CDR3 runs 15 residues. The chain's CDR3 is CASSQTTGEAYEQYF. CDR3 nucleotide sequence: TGCGCCAGCAGCCAAACCACAGGGGAGGCCTACGAGCAGTACTTC.

This clonotype has more than one count but fewer than ten. V usage is TRBV4-1 and J usage is TRBJ2-7; D remains unclear. CDR3 length: 13 residues. CDR1 MGHRA and CDR2 YSYEKL come from the germline V gene. With 1 base removed from V and 3 bases from J, the gap between germline ends came to 7 bases. CDR3 in amino acids: CASSQGLDYEQYF. DNA of the CDR3: TGCGCCAGCAGCCAAGGGCTAGACTACGAGCAGTACTTC.

There are many counts of this clonotype. The gene calls are TRBV29-1 and TRBJ2-2; D unclear. The CDR3 has 13 residues. The V and J ends lost 6 bases and 2 bases respectively, with 10 bases between them. Per germline, CDR1 SQVTM and CDR2 ANQGSEA. The CDR3 region is CSVRAINTGELFF. In DNA form, the CDR3 reads TGCAGCGTCCGGGCCATCAACACCGGGGAGCTGTTTTTT.

Points on this clonotype: The junction departs from the called germline gene at one end, perhaps through a read error. This chain joins TRBV6-5 and TRBJ1-5; tentatively, D is TRBD1 (6 bases). The germline gives CDR1 MNHEY, CDR2 SVGAGI. The CDR3 runs to 15 residues. CDR3 DNA: TGTGCCGGCAGTTACTCGACAGGCGGCAATCAGCCCCAGCATTTT. This gives the protein CAGSYSTGGNQPQHF.

This clonotype was picked up many times. This chain joins TRBV9 and TRBJ2-3; no definite D call. The V gene's germline CDR1 is SGDLS and CDR2 YYNGEE. CDR3 length: 12 amino acids. V lost 0 bases and J lost 5, with 4 bases in between. This CDR3 reads CASSVVGDTQYF. The DNA of the CDR3 is TGTGCCAGCAGCGTAGTCGGAGATACGCAGTATTTT.

This clonotype was counted ten times or more. Its ends do not fully match the called genes, so a read error is possible. This chain joins TRBV7-6 and TRBJ1-1; TRBD1 matches 8 bases. This CDR3 spans 15 amino acids. Germline V gene data show CDR1 as SGHVS and CDR2 as FNYEAQ. The CDR3 is CASSLGTGLNTEAFF. CDR3 DNA: TGTGCCAGCAGTTTAGGGACAGGTTTGAACACTGAAGCTTTCTTT.

This clonotype was observed a handful of times. The junction differs from germline at one of its ends, possibly a read error. This chain uses TRBV18 with TRBJ2-5; TRBD2 agrees at 12 bases. CDR1 is KGHSH, CDR2 LQKENI, per germline. This CDR3 region has 14 residues. CDR3 sequence: CASSDAGTSGPNPF. CDR3 bases: TGTGCCAGCTCGGACGCCGGGACTAGCGGGCCGAATCCCTTC.

Ten or more counts support this clonotype. The chain has TRBV6-5 and TRBJ2-7, with D possibly TRBD1 on 6 matching bases. Trimming removed 3 bases at V and 4 bases at J, with 10 bases between. CDR3 length equals 13 residues. Germline assignment: CDR1 MNHEY and CDR2 SVGAGI. For the CDR3, the DNA is TGTGCCAGCAGTTATGGCAGGGGATACGAGCAGTACTTC. Translating gives CASSYGRGYEQYF.